These 29 T cell receptor beta chains were all obtained from the same sample, sequenced in a study of shared clonotypes between healthy human individuals. Sequencing was performed with immunoSEQ multiplex PCR; in TCRdb, only in-frame clones are kept and a portion is missing. The repertoire holds 600,000 to 700,000 clones, with around 73% as singletons. The sequenced sample consisted of memory CD4+ T cells sorted from blood. Subset reported: CD45RA-negative fraction. These receptors all come from a woman in her twenties or thirties in good health.

V usage is TRBV28 and J usage is TRBJ1-3; D perhaps matches TRBD1 (6 bases). Germline CDR1 reads MDHEN; CDR2 reads SYDVKM. The V and J ends lost 4 bases and 1 base respectively, with 17 bases between them. The CDR3 has 17 residues. The CDR3 reads CASSSRQAGLSGNTIYF. In nucleotides, the CDR3 is TGTGCCAGCAGTTCCCGACAGGCAGGACTTTCTGGAAACACCATATATTTT.

V and J are TRBV18 and TRBJ1-4; D is ambiguous. The CDR3 has 13 amino acids. With 4 bases removed from V and 1 base from J, the gap between germline ends came to 4 bases. Germline CDR1 is KGHSH and CDR2 is LQKENI. The CDR3 loop is CASSRRTNEKLFF. In DNA form, the CDR3 reads TGTGCCAGCTCACGTAGAACTAATGAAAAACTGTTTTTT.

The rearrangement joins TRBV29-1 to TRBJ2-5; D remains unclear. Judging by the DNA end, TRBJ2-7 fits better; the J call may be wrong. From germline, CDR1 is SQVTM and CDR2 ANQGSEA. The CDR3 sequence is 12 residues long. CDR3 in DNA: TGCAGCGGCTCGACAAGTTCGGGCGAGCAGTACTTC. The encoded protein is CSGSTSSGEQYF.

Points on this clone: An end of the junction differs from the germline gene, which may be a read error. V is TRBV7-9 and J is TRBJ2-3, with 10 bases fitting TRBD2. The CDR3 extends over 18 amino acids. Per the germline V gene, CDR1 is SEHNR and CDR2 is FQNEAQ (reference sequence). In nucleotides, the CDR3 is TGTGCCAGCAGCTTAGCTAGGGCTAGCGGGAGCAGCAGAGATACGCAGTATTTT. As protein: CASSLARASGSSRDTQYF.

Ten or more counts support this clone. The V gene is TRBV28, the J gene TRBJ1-3, with D possibly matching TRBD1 (5 bases). The CDR3 runs 16 residues. Trimming pared 6 bases from V and 0 bases from J, leaving 15 bases between. CDR1 MDHEN and CDR2 SYDVKM come from the germline V gene. CDR3 in amino acids: CASRLGGVLSGNTIYF. Written as DNA, the CDR3 is TGTGCCAGCAGACTGGGGGGAGTCCTCTCTGGAAACACCATATATTTT.

The chain links TRBV21-1 to TRBJ2-1; TRBD2, as called in the table, went unchecked against the DNA. TRBV21-1 has pseudogene status. There are 13 residues in the CDR3. The CDR3 DNA reads as TGTGCCAGCCGGGAAGCAGCCTACAATGAGCAGTTCTTC. Amino acid sequence: CASREAAYNEQFF.

V and J are TRBV2 and TRBJ2-2, with 11 bases identical to TRBD1. The CDR3 totals 15 residues. Germline V lookup: CDR1 SNHLY, CDR2 FYNNEI. V was pared by 6 bases and J by 5 bases, with 5 bases of the junction left unmatched. CDR3 sequence reads: CASRTGTGGTGELFF. CDR3 coding DNA: TGTGCCAGCAGAACCGGGACAGGGGGTACCGGGGAGCTGTTTTTT.

The chain carries TRBV28 and TRBJ1-5; D gene unclear. The CDR3 is 13 amino acids. The germline gives CDR1 MDHEN, CDR2 SYDVKM. V gave up 8 bases and J gave up 2 bases, with 10 bases separating them. The CDR3 sequence is CASGVFGNQPQHF. Written as DNA, the CDR3 is TGTGCCAGCGGGGTATTTGGCAATCAGCCCCAGCATTTT.

J is TRBJ1-5 and V is TRBV4-1; TRBD1 might be the D (5 bases). CDR3 length equals 15 residues. Trimming shortened V by 0 bases and J by 5 bases, and 11 bases separated the two germline ends. The germline CDR1 and CDR2 sequences are MGHRA and YSYEKL. CDR3 amino acids: CASSQERQPHQPQHF. CDR3 bases: TGCGCCAGCAGCCAAGAGAGACAGCCCCATCAGCCCCAGCATTTT.

This clone has just a few counts. The same CDR3 also results from other DNA sequences found in this sample. This chain joins TRBV5-1 and TRBJ1-1; possibly TRBD1 for D (5 bases). This CDR3 has 14 amino acids. V lost 4 bases to trimming and J lost 1 base, with 11 bases between them. Looked up from germline, CDR1 is SGHRS and CDR2 is YFSETQ. CDR3 protein: CASSRGTENTEAFF. The DNA of the CDR3 is TGCGCCAGCAGCCGGGGGACCGAGAACACTGAAGCTTTCTTT.

V gene TRBV4-2 combines with J gene TRBJ2-1; 8 bases are shared with TRBD2. The CDR3 sequence is 18 residues long. Trimming removed 0 bases from V and 6 bases from J; junction bases left unmatched: 13. CDR1 and CDR2 from the germline V gene are LGHNA and YNFKEQ. This CDR3 is CASSQEPRGAGVPNEQFF. The CDR3 nucleotides are TGTGCCAGCAGCCAAGAACCCAGGGGAGCGGGAGTCCCCAATGAGCAGTTCTTC.

This chain uses TRBV18 with TRBJ2-7, with unresolved D. The CDR3 has 11 amino acids. In germline, CDR1 is KGHSH, CDR2 LQKENI. The V end was cut by 6 bases, the J end by 3 bases, with 6 bases between. In nucleotides, the CDR3 is TGTGCCAGCTCCGCGAACTACGAGCAGTACTTC. Translated, it gives CASSANYEQYF.

This sequence joins TRBV10-3 and TRBJ2-1; tentative D call: TRBD1 (6 bases). The CDR3 totals 13 residues. V was shortened by 4 bases and J by 2 bases, with 6 bases between the two germline ends. The V gene's germline CDR1 is ENHRY and CDR2 SYGVKD. As DNA, the CDR3 is TGTGCCATCAGTGCAGGGGCCTACAATGAGCAGTTCTTC. It encodes CAISAGAYNEQFF.

In this sample, this clone turned up a few times. The CDR3 here is CAAQRGMNTEAFF. The CDR3 coding sequence is TGTGCCGCCCAACGGGGCATGAACACTGAAGCTTTCTTT. The J gene is TRBJ1-1, the V gene TRBV10-3; possibly TRBD1 for D (5 bases). Per the germline V gene, CDR1 is ENHRY and CDR2 is SYGVKD. V shed 11 bases and J shed 0 bases, with 13 bases lying between them. The CDR3 contains 13 residues.

The chain combines TRBV5-4 with TRBJ1-2; D is uncertain. V dropped 2 bases and J dropped 7 bases, with 9 bases sitting between them. This CDR3 comprises 12 residues. Germline V gives CDR1 SGHNT, CDR2 YYREEE (reference sequence). The CDR3 loop reads CASSFGEGGYTF. In DNA, the CDR3 is TGTGCCAGCAGCTTCGGGGAGGGTGGCTACACCTTC.

Only one count was recorded for this clone. V and J are TRBV7-2 and TRBJ2-5; perhaps TRBD2 as D (6 bases). The DNA matches TRBJ2-7 better at its end, which makes the J call doubtful. Per the germline V gene, CDR1 is SGHTA and CDR2 is FQGNSA. The CDR3 is 13 amino acids. CDR3: CASSSGRLSEQYF. CDR3 in DNA: TGTGCCAGCAGCTCCGGGAGACTCAGCGAGCAGTACTTC.

This clone was observed a few times. This sample includes further DNA sequences coding for the same CDR3. The chain uses TRBV27 and TRBJ2-1; D is unresolved. The CDR3 contains 13 residues. Looked up from germline, CDR1 is MNHEY and CDR2 is SMNVEV (reference sequence). The ends were cut back, 2 bases at V and 5 bases at J, with 7 bases in the middle. The CDR3 nucleotides read TGTGCCAGCAGTTTAGGCAGACACAATGAGCAGTTCTTC. The encoded protein is CASSLGRHNEQFF.

The sample holds one count of this clone. The chain couples TRBV20-1 to TRBJ1-1; maybe TRBD1 (6 bases). The CDR3 runs to 11 residues. CDR1 and CDR2 (germline): DFQATT, SNEGSKA (reference sequence). Trimming removed 6 bases at V and 9 bases at J, with 14 bases between. The CDR3 DNA is TGCAGTGCCGGAGGACAGCTAAAAGCTTTCTTT. This codes for CSAGGQLKAFF.

The chain is built from TRBV9 and TRBJ1-3; D remains ambiguous. The germline gives CDR1 SGDLS, CDR2 YYNGEE. V dropped 2 bases and J dropped 2 bases, with 8 bases sitting between them. The CDR3 length is 14 residues. The CDR3 sequence is CASSVTSPGNTIYF. As DNA, the CDR3 is TGTGCCAGCAGCGTCACCTCGCCTGGAAACACCATATATTTT. The variable domain in full, completed from reference TRBV9 and TRBJ1-3, reads DSGVTQTPKHLITATGQRVTLRCSPRSGDLSVYWYQQSLDQGLQFLIQYYNGEERAKGNILERFSAQQFPDLHSELNLSSLELGDSALYFCASSVTSPGNTIYFGEGSWLTVV.

This clone came up once. This chain connects TRBV9 to TRBJ2-1; D unresolved. V gave up 3 bases and J gave up 5 bases, with 21 bases separating them. The V gene's germline CDR1 is SGDLS and CDR2 YYNGEE. CDR3 size: 17 residues. CDR3 coding DNA: TGTGCCAGCAGCGCTCGGAGTTCCGGTTTCCTAGACAATGAGCAGTTCTTC. Translation: CASSARSSGFLDNEQFF.

This chain connects TRBV10-1 to TRBJ1-1; D is uncertain. Germline CDR1 and CDR2: WNHNN and SYGVQD (reference sequence). Trimming stripped 0 bases from V and 5 bases from J, with 10 bases between. The CDR3 covers 14 residues. CDR3 DNA sequence: TGCGCCAGCAGTGAGTCGACTAGGGATACTGAAGCTTTCTTT. Encoded protein: CASSESTRDTEAFF.

This clone occurred many times. The V and J genes are TRBV18 and TRBJ1-5, with D unresolved. CDR3 length: 15 amino acids. From germline, CDR1 is KGHSH and CDR2 LQKENI. The V end lost 6 bases, the J end lost 8 bases, and 20 bases lay between the germline ends. The CDR3 region is CASSRDGVLGEPQHF. CDR3 sequence (DNA): TGTGCCAGCTCCCGCGACGGCGTCCTGGGTGAGCCCCAGCATTTT.

This clone appeared a single time. The chain combines TRBV19 with TRBJ1-1; TRBD1 is a possible D gene (6 bases). There are 15 residues in the CDR3. Germline CDR1 and CDR2: LNHDA and SQIVND (reference sequence). Trimming cost V 0 bases and J 2 bases, with 10 bases left between them. The CDR3 DNA sequence: TGTGCCAGTAGTATAGAGGGGGGCCTTAACACTGAAGCTTTCTTT. It codes for CASSIEGGLNTEAFF.

There are a few counts of this clone. V gene TRBV19 combines with J gene TRBJ2-7; TRBD1 matches 7 bases. Germline V gene data show CDR1 as LNHDA and CDR2 as SQIVND (reference sequence). V lost 3 bases to trimming and J lost 0 bases; unmatched junction nucleotides: 2. The length of the CDR3 is 14 residues. CDR3 residues: CASSMTGPSYEQYF. The CDR3 nucleotides read TGTGCCAGTAGTATGACAGGGCCCTCCTACGAGCAGTACTTC.

The chain links TRBV27 to TRBJ1-2; 7 bases fit TRBD1. The CDR3 loop spans 13 amino acids. Germline CDR1 and CDR2: MNHEY and SMNVEV (reference sequence). V was pared by 6 bases and J by 3 bases, with 4 bases of the junction left unmatched. CDR3 nucleotides: TGTGCCAGCAGCCGCCAGGGGGACTATGGCTACACCTTC. Encoded protein: CASSRQGDYGYTF.

The chain has TRBV5-4 and TRBJ2-1; 11 nucleotides match TRBD2. Per germline, CDR1 SGHNT and CDR2 YYREEE (reference sequence). V lost 4 bases, J lost 8 bases, and 14 bases stayed unmatched. The CDR3 runs 17 residues. CDR3 nucleotides: TGTGCCAGCAGCCGACCCCCGTCTAGCGGGAGGATTGATGAGCAGTTCTTC. It yields the protein CASSRPPSSGRIDEQFF.

The genes are TRBV7-2 and TRBJ2-1, with 7 bases identical to TRBD2. CDR3 size: 13 residues. Trimming at V came to 5 bases and at J to 12 bases, leaving 10 bases not matched to a gene. Germline loops: CDR1 SGHTA, CDR2 FQGNSA. CDR3 DNA sequence: TGTGCCAGCAGCGGGGGGGGTAAGTTGATGCAGTTCTTC. Its translation is CASSGGGKLMQFF. Full variable domain (outside the CDR3, taken from reference TRBV7-2 and TRBJ2-1): GAGVSQSPSNKVTEKGKDVELRCDPISGHTALYWYRQSLGQGLEFLIYFQGNSAPDKSGLPSDRFSAERTGGSVSTLTIQRTQQEDSAVYLCASSGGGKLMQFFGPGTRLTVL.

The CDR3 coding sequence is TGTGCCAGCAGTGAGACCGGGACATGGGAGTATGGCTACACCTTC. Protein product: CASSETGTWEYGYTF. V gene TRBV28 combines with J gene TRBJ1-2, with a tentative D call TRBD1 (6 bases). Trimming took 5 bases from V and 5 from J, leaving 18 bases between them. Germline lookup yields CDR1 MDHEN and CDR2 SYDVKM. This CDR3 has 15 residues.

The V gene is TRBV4-1, the J gene TRBJ1-1; D perhaps matches TRBD1 (6 bases). The V end lost 3 bases, the J end lost 1 base, and 24 bases lay between the germline ends. The CDR3 extends over 19 amino acids. From germline, CDR1 is MGHRA and CDR2 YSYEKL. CDR3 sequence (DNA): TGCGCCAGCAGCCACGTCGAGACAAGGGTAAAGGGGGGGAACACTGAAGCTTTCTTT. It yields the protein CASSHVETRVKGGNTEAFF.